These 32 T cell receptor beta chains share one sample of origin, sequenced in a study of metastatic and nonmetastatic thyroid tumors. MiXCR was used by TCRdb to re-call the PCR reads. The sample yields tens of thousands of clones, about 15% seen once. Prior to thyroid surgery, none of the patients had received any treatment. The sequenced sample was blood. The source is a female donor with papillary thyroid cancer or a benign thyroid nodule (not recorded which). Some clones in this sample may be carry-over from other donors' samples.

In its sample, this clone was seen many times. The chain's CDR3 is CASSGSGWETQYF. CDR3 in DNA: TGTGCCAGCAGCGGTAGCGGGTGGGAGACCCAGTACTTC. V and J are TRBV2 and TRBJ2-5; 7 bases line up with TRBD2. Trimming removed 6 bases from V and 5 bases from J; junction bases left unmatched: 6. This CDR3 spans 13 amino acids. Germline CDR1 reads SNHLY; CDR2 reads FYNNEI.

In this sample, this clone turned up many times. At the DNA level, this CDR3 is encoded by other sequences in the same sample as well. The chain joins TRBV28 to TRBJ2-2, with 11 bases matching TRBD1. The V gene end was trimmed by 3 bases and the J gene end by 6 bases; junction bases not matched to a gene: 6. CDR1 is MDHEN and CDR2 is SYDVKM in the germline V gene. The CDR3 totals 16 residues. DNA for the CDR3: TGTGCCAGCAGTTTCCGGGACAGGGGGATAGCCGGGGAGCTGTTTTTT. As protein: CASSFRDRGIAGELFF.

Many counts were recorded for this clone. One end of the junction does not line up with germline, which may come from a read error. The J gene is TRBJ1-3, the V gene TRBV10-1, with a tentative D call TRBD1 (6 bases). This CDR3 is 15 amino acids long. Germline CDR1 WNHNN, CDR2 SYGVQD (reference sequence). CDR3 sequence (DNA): TGCGCCAGCAGTGAGTCCGGGACATCTGGAAACACCGTATATTTT. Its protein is CASSESGTSGNTVYF.

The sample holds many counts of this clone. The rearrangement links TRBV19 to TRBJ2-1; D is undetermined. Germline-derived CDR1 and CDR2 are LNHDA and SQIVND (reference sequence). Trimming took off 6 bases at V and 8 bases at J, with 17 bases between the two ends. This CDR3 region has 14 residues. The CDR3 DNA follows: TGTGCCAGTAGCCCGTGGGGTAGACCTGATGAGCAGTTCTTC. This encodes CASSPWGRPDEQFF.

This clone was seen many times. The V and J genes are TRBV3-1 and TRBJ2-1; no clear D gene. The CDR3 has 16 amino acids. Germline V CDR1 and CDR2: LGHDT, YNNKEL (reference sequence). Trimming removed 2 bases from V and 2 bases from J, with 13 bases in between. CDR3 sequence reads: CASSQTREWAYNEQFF. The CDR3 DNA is TGTGCCAGCAGCCAAACAAGGGAATGGGCCTACAATGAGCAGTTCTTC.

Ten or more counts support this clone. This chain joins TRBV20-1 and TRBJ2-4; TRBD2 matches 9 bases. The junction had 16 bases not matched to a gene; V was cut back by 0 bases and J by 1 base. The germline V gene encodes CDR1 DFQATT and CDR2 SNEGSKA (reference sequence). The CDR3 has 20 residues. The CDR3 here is CSARDWVTREGQGAKNIQYF. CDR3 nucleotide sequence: TGCAGTGCTAGAGATTGGGTAACGCGGGAGGGCCAGGGGGCCAAAAACATTCAGTACTTC.

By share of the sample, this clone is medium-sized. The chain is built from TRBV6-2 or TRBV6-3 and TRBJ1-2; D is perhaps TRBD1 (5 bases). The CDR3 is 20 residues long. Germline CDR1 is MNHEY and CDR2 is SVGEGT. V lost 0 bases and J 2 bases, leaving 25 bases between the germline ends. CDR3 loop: CASSYSRDGLSGGKNYGYTF. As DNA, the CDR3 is TGTGCCAGCAGTTACTCGCGTGATGGTTTGTCGGGGGGGAAAAACTATGGCTACACCTTC.

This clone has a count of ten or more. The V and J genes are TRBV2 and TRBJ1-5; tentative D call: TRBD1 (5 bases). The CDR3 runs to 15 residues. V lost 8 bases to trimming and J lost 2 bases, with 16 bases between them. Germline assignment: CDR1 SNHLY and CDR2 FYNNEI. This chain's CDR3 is CASAPGAAGNQPQHF. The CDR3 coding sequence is TGTGCCAGCGCCCCCGGGGCGGCCGGCAATCAGCCCCAGCATTTT. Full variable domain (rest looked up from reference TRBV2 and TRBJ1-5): EPEVTQTPSHQVTQMGQEVILRCVPISNHLYFYWYRQILGQKVEFLVSFYNNEISEKSEIFDDQFSVERPDGSNFTLKIRSTKLEDSAMYFCASAPGAAGNQPQHFGDGTRLSIL.

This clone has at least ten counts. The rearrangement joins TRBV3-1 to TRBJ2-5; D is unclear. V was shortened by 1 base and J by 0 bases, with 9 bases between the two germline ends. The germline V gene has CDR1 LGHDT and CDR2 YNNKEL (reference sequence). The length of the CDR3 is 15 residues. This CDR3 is CASSQGRRYQETQYF. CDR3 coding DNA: TGTGCCAGCAGCCAAGGGCGACGGTACCAAGAGACCCAGTACTTC.

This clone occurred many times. The CDR3 DNA reads as TGTGCCAGCAAGTCCACTAACTATGGCTACACCTTC. Amino acid sequence: CASKSTNYGYTF. The chain employs TRBV27 and TRBJ1-2; D remains ambiguous. The V end was cut by 7 bases, the J end by 0 bases, with 6 bases between. CDR3 length equals 12 residues. Germline loops: CDR1 MNHEY, CDR2 SMNVEV (reference sequence).

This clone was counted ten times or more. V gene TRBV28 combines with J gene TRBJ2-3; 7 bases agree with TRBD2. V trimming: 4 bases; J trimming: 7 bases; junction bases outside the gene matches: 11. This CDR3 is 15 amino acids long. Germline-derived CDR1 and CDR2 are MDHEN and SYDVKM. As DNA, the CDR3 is TGTGCCAGCAGTTCACATGGCGGGAGTGGGAATACGCAGTATTTT. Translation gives CASSSHGGSGNTQYF.

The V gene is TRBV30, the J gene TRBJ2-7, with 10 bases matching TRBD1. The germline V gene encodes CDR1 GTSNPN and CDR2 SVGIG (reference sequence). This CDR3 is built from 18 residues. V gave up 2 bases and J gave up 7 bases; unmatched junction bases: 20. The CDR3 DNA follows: TGTGCCTGGAGTCTCCTACTCCTCCGGGACAGGGGACTCCGGGAGCAGTACTTC. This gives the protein CAWSLLLLRDRGLREQYF. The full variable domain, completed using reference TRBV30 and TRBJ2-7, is SQTIHQWPATLVQPVGSPLSLECTVEGTSNPNLYWYRQAAGRGLQLLFYSVGIGQISSEVPQNLSASRPQDRQFILSSKKLLLSDSGFYLCAWSLLLLRDRGLREQYFGPGTRLTVT.

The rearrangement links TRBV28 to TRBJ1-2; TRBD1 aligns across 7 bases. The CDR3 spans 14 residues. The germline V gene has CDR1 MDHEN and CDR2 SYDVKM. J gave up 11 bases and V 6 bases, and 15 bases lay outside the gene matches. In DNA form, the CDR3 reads TGTGCCAGCAGACCTACTTTAGGGGGCTATTGTTACACCTTC. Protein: CASRPTLGGYCYTF.

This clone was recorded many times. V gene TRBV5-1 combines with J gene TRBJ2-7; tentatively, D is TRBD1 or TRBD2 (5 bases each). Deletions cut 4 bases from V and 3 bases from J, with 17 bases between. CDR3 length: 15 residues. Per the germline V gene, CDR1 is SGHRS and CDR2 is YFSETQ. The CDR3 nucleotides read TGCGCCAGCAGCCTAAGCCCGGGACGGAACTACGAGCAGTACTTC. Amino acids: CASSLSPGRNYEQYF.

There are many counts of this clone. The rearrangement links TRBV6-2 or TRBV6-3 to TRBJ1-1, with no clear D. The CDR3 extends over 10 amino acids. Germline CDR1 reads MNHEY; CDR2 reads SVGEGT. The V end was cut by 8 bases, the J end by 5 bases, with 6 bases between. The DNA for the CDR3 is TGTGCCAGCGCGGGGACTGAAGCTTTCTTT. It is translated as CASAGTEAFF.

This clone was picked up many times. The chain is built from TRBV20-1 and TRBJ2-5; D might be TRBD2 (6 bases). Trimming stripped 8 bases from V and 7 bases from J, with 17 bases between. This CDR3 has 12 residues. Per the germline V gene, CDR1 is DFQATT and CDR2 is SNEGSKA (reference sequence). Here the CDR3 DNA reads TGCAGTTCCGGGACTGGCGCAACGACCCAGTACTTC. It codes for CSSGTGATTQYF.

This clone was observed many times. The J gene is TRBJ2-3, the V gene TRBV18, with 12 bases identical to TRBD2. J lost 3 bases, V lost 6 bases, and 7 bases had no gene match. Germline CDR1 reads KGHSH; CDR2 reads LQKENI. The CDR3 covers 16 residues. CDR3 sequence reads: CASSRLAGEWTDTQYF. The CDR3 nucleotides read TGTGCCAGCTCGAGACTAGCGGGAGAATGGACAGATACGCAGTATTTT.

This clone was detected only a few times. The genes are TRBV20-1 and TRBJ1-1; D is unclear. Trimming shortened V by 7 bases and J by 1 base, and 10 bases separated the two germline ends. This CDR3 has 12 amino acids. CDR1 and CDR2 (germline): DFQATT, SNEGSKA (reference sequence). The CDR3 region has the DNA TGCAGTGTCTTCCATTCGAACACTGAAGCTTTCTTT. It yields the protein CSVFHSNTEAFF.

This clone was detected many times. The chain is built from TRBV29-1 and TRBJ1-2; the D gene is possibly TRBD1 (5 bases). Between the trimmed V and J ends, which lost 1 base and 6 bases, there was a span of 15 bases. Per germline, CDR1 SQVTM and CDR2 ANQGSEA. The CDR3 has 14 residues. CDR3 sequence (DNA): TGCAGCGTTGAAGGGGGCAGTTCAACCCATGGCTACACCTTC. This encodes CSVEGGSSTHGYTF.

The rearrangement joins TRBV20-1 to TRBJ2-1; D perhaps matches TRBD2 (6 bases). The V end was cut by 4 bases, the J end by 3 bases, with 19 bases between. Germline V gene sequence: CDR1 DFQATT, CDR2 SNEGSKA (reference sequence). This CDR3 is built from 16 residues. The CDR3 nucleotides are TGCAGTGCTATATATGTTGACCGGACTATCTACAATGAGCAGTTCTTC. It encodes CSAIYVDRTIYNEQFF.

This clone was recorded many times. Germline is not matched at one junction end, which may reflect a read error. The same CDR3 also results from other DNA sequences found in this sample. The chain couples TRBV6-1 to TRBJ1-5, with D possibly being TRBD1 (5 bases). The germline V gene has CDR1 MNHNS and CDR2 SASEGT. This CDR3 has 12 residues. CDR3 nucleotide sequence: TGTGCCAGCAGTGAATTCCGACAGCCTCAGCATTTT. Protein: CASSEFRQPQHF.

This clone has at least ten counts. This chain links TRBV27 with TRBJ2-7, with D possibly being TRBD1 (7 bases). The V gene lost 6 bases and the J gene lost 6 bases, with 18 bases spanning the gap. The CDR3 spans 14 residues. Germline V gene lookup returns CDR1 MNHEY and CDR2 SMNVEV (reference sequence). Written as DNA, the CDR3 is TGTGCCAGCAGACCAGGGGGGATCATCGGCGAGCAGTACTTC. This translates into CASRPGGIIGEQYF.

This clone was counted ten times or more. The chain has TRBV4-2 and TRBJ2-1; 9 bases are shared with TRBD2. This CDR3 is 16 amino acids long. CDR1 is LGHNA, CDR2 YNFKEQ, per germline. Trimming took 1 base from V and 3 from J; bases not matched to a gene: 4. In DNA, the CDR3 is TGTGCCAGCAGCCAAGGGCGGGAGGGCCTCTACAATGAGCAGTTCTTC. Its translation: CASSQGREGLYNEQFF.

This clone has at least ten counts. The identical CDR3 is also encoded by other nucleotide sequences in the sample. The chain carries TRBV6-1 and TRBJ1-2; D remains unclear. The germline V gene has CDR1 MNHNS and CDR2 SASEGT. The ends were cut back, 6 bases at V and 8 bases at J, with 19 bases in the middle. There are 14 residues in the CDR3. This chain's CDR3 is CASSGGSGFEGYTF. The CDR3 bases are TGTGCCAGCAGCGGAGGTTCAGGCTTCGAGGGCTACACCTTC.

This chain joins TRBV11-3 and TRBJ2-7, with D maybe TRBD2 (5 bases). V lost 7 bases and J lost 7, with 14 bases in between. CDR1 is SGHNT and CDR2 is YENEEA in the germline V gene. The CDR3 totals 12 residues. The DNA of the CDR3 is TGTGCCAGCATCTACACTAGTAGTGAGCAGTACTTC. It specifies CASIYTSSEQYF.

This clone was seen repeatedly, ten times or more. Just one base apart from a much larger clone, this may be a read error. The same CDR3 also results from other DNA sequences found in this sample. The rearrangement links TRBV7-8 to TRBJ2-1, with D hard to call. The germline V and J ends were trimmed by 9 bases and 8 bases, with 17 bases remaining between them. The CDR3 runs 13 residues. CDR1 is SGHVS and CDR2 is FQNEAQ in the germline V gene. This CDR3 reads CASSNSPYHEQFF. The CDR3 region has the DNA TGTGCCAGTAGCAACTCTCCGTATCATGAGCAGTTCTTC. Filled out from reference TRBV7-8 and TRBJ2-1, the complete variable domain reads GAGVSQSPRYKVAKRGQDVALRCDPISGHVSLFWYQQALGQGPEFLTYFQNEAQLDKSGLPSDRFFAERPEGSVSTLKIQRTQQEDSAVYLCASSNSPYHEQFFGPGTRLTVL.

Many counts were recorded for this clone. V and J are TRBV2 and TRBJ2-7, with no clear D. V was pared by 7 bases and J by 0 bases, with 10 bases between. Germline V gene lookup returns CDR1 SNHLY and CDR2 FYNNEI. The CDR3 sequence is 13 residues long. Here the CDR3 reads CASTQRPSYEQYF. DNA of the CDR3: TGTGCCAGCACCCAAAGGCCCTCCTACGAGCAGTACTTC.

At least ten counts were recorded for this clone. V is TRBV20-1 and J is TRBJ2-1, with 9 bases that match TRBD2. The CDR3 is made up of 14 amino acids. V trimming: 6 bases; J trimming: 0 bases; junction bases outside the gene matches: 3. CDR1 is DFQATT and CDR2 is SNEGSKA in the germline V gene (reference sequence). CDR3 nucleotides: TGCAGTGCCTCAGCGGGAGGCTCCTACAATGAGCAGTTCTTC. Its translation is CSASAGGSYNEQFF.

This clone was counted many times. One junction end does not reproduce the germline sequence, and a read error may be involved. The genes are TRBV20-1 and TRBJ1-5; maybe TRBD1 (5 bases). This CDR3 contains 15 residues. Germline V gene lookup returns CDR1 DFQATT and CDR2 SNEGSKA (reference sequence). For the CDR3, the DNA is TGCAGTGCTAGGGACCACAGGAGTCCGAATCTGCCCCAGCATTTT. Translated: CSARDHRSPNLPQHF.

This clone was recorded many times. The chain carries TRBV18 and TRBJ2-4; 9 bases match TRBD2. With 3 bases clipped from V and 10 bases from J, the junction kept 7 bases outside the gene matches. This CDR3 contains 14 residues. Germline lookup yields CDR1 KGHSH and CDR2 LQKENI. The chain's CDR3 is CASSPGLALSIQYF. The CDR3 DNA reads TGTGCCAGCTCACCGGGACTAGCCCTCAGTATTCAGTACTTC.

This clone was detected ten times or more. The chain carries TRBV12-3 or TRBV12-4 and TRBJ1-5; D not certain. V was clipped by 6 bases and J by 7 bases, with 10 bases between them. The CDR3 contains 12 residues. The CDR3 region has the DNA TGTGCCAGCAGAACGCGGCAACAGCCCCAGCATTTT. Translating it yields CASRTRQQPQHF.

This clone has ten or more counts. The CDR3 here is CASGPTGVFYEQYF. Here the CDR3 DNA reads TGTGCCAGCGGCCCTACGGGGGTATTTTACGAGCAGTACTTC. This chain links TRBV3-1 with TRBJ2-7; D is possibly TRBD2 (6 bases). This CDR3 has 14 residues. Per the germline V gene, CDR1 is LGHDT and CDR2 is YNNKEL (reference sequence). V lost 8 bases and J lost 4, with 18 bases in between.